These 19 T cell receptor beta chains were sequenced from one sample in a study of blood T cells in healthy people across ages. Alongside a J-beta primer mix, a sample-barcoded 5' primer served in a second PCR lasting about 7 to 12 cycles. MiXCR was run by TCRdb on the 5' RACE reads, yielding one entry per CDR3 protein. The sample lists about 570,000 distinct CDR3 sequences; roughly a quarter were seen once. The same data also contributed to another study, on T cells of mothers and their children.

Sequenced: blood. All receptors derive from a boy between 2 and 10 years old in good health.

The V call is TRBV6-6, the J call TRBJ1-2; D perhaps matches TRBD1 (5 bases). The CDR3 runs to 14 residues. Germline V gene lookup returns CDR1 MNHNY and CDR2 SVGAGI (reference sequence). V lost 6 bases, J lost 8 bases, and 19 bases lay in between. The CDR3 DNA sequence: TGTGCCAGCAGCCGGGGGACGGGGATTGGAGGCTACACCTTC. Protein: CASSRGTGIGGYTF.

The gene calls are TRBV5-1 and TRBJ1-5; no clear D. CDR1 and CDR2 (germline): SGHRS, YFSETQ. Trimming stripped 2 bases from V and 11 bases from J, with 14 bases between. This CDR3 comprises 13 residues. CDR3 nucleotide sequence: TGCGCCAGCAGCTTCGATGGGTTAAGGACCCAGCATTTT. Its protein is CASSFDGLRTQHF.

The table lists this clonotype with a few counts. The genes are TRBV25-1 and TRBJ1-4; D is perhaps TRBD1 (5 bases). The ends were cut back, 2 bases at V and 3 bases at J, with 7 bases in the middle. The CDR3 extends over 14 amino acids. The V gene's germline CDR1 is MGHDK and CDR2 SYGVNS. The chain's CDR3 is CASSEPGSNEKLFF. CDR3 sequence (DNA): TGTGCCAGCAGTGAACCAGGGTCTAATGAAAAACTGTTTTTT.

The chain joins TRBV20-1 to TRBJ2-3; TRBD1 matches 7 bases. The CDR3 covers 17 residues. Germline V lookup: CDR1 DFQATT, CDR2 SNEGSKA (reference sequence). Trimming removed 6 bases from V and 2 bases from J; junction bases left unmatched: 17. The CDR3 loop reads CSAARHERTGNTDTQYF. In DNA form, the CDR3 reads TGCAGTGCCGCGCGCCATGAAAGGACAGGCAACACAGATACGCAGTATTTT.

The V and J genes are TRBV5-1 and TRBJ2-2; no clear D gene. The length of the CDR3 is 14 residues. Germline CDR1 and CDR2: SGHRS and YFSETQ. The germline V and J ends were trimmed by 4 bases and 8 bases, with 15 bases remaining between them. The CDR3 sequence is CASSPRTRSGELFF. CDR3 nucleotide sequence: TGCGCCAGCAGCCCCAGGACGCGATCTGGGGAGCTGTTTTTT.

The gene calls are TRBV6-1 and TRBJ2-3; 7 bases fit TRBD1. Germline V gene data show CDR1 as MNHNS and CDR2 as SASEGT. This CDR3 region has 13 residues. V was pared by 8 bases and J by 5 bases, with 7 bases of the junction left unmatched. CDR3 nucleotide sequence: TGTGCCAGCGGCGCAGGGGGTAAAGATACGCAGTATTTT. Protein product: CASGAGGKDTQYF.

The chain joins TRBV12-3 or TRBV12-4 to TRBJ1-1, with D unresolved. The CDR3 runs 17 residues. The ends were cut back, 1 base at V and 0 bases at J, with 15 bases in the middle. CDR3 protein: CASSLGISWALNTEAFF. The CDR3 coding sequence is TGTGCCAGCAGTTTAGGAATAAGCTGGGCCCTGAACACTGAAGCTTTCTTT.

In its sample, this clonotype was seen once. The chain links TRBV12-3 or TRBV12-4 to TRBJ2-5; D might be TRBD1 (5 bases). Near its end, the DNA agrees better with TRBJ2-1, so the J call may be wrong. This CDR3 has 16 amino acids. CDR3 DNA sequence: TGTGCCAGCAGCTGGGGTCAGGGTCTTCCAACAACTGAGCAGTTCTTC. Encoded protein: CASSWGQGLPTTEQFF.

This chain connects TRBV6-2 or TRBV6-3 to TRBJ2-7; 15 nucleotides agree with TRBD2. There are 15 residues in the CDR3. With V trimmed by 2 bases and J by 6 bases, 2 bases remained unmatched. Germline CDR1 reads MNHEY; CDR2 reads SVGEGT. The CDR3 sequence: CASSYMGLAGGEQYF. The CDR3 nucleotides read TGTGCCAGCAGTTACATGGGACTAGCGGGAGGCGAGCAGTACTTC.

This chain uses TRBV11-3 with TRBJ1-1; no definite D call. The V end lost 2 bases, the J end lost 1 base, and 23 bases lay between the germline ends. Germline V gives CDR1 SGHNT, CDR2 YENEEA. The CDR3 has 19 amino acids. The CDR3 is CASSLLPEQFPMANTEAFF. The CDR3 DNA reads TGTGCCAGCAGCTTATTACCGGAACAGTTCCCTATGGCGAACACTGAAGCTTTCTTT. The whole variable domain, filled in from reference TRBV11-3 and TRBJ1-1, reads EAGVVQSPRYKIIEKKQPVAFWCNPISGHNTLYWYLQNLGQGPELLIRYENEEAVDDSQLPKDRFSAERLKGVDSTLKIQPAELGDSAVYLCASSLLPEQFPMANTEAFFGQGTRLTVV.

CDR3 DNA sequence: TGCGCCAGCAGGGACGGGACAGGGACCTACGAGCAGTACTTC. It specifies CASRDGTGTYEQYF. The rearrangement links TRBV5-1 to TRBJ2-7, with 9 nucleotides matching TRBD1. Trimming cost V 5 bases and J 2 bases; bases outside gene matches: 5. The CDR3 extends over 14 amino acids. Germline V gives CDR1 SGHRS, CDR2 YFSETQ.

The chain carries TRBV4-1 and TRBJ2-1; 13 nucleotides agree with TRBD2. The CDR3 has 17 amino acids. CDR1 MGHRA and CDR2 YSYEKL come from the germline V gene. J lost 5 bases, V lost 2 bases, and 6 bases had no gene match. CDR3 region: CASSQLSTSGGNNEQFF. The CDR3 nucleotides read TGCGCCAGCAGCCAATTGTCGACTAGCGGGGGGAACAATGAGCAGTTCTTC.

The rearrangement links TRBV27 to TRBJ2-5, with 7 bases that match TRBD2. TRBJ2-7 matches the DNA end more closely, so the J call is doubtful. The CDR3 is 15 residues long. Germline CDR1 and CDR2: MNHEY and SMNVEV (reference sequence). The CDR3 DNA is TGTGCCAGCAGTTTAATTGGGCCGGGAGGAGGCGAGCAGTACTTC. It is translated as CASSLIGPGGGEQYF.

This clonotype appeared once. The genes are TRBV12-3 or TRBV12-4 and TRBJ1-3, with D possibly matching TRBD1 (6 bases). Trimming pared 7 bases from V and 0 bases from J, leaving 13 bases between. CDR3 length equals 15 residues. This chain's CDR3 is CASTLRTVSGNTIYF. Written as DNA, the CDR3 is TGTGCCAGCACCCTTAGGACAGTCTCTGGAAACACCATATATTTT.

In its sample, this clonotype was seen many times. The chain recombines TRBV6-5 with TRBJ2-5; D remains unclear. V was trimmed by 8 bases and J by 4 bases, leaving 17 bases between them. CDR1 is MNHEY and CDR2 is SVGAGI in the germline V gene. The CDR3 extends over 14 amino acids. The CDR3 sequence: CASQPEHGIETQYF. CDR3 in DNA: TGTGCCAGCCAACCGGAGCATGGAATAGAGACCCAGTACTTC.

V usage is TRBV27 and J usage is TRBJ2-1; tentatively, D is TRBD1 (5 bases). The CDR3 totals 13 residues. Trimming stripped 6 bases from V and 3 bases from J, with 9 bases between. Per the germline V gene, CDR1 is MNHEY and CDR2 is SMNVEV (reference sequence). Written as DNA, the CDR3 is TGTGCCAGCAGGGACACTAACTACAATGAGCAGTTCTTC. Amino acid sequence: CASRDTNYNEQFF.

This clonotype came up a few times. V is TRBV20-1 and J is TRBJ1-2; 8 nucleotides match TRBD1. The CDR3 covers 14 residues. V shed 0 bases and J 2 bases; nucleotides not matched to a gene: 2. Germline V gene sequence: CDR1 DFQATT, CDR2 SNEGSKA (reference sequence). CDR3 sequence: CSARDRDRNYGYTF. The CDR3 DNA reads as TGCAGTGCTAGAGACAGGGACAGGAACTATGGCTACACCTTC.

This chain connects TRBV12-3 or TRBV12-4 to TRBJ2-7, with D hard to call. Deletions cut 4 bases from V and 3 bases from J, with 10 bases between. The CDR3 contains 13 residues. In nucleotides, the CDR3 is TGTGCCAGCAGTTGGGGTGTATACTACGAGCAGTACTTC. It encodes CASSWGVYYEQYF.

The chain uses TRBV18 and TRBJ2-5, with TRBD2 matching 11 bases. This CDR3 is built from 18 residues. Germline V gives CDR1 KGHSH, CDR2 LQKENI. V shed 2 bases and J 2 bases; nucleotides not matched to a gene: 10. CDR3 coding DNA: TGTGCCAGCTCACCAAACGTAGCGGGAGGGACCCGACAAGAGACCCAGTACTTC. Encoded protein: CASSPNVAGGTRQETQYF.